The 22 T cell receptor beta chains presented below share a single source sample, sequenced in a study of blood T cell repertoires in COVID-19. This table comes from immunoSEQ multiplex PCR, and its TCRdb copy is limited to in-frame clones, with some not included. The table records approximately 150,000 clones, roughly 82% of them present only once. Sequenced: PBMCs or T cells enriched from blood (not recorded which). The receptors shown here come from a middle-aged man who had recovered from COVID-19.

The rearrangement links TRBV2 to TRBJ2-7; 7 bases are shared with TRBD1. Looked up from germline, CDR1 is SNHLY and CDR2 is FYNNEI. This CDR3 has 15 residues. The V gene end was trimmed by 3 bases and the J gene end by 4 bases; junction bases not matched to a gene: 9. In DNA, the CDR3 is TGTGCCAGCAGTGACAATACAGGGGCCTTTTACGAGCAGTACTTC. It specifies CASSDNTGAFYEQYF.

The CDR3 DNA reads as TGTGCCACCAGCAGGACTAGCGGCTCGCACGAGCAGTACTTC. This sequence encodes CATSRTSGSHEQYF. The chain links TRBV15 to TRBJ2-7, with TRBD2 identical over 9 bases. Trimming took 3 bases from V and 5 from J; bases not matched to a gene: 5. Germline CDR1 is LNHNV and CDR2 is YYDKDF (reference sequence). The CDR3 covers 14 residues.

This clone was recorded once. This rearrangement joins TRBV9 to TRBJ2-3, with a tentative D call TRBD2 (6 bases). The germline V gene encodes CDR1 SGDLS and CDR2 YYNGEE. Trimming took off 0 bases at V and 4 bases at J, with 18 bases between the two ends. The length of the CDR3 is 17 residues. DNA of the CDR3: TGTGCCAGCAGCGTAGTTCCAGCGGGCAACTCCGCAGATACGCAGTATTTT. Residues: CASSVVPAGNSADTQYF.

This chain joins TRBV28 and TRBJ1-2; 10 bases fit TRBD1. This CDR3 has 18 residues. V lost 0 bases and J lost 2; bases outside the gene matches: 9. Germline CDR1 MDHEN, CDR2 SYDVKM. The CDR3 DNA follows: TGTGCCAGCAGTTTATGGCGGACAGGGGGAAGCGAAAACTATGGCTACACCTTC. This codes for CASSLWRTGGSENYGYTF.

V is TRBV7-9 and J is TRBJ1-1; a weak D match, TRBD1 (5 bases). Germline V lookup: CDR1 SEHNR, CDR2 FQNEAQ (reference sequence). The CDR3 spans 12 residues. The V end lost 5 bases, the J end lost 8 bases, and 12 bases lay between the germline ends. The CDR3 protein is CASSITGTEAFF. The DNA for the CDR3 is TGTGCCAGCAGCATAACAGGCACAGAAGCTTTCTTT.

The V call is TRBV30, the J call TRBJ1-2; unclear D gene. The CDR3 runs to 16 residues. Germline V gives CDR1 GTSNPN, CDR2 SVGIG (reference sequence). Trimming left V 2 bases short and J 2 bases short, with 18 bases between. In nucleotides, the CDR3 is TGTGCCTGGAGTTATACCACTAGAGGCCTCAACTATGGCTACACCTTC. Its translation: CAWSYTTRGLNYGYTF. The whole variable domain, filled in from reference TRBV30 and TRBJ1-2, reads SQTIHQWPATLVQPVGSPLSLECTVEGTSNPNLYWYRQAAGRGLQLLFYSVGIGQISSEVPQNLSASRPQDRQFILSSKKLLLSDSGFYLCAWSYTTRGLNYGYTFGSGTRLTVV.

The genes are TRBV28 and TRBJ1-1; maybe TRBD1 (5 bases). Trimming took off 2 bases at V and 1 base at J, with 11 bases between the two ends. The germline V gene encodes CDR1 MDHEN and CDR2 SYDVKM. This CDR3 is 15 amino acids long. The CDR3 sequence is CASSLNPGPNTEAFF. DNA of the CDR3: TGTGCCAGCAGTTTAAACCCAGGGCCGAACACTGAAGCTTTCTTT.

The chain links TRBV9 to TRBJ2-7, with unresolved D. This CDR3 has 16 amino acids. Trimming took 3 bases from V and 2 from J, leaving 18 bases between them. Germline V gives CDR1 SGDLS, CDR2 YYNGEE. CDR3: CASSGGSPAAAYEQYF. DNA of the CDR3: TGTGCCAGCAGCGGAGGCTCCCCAGCCGCGGCCTACGAGCAGTACTTC.

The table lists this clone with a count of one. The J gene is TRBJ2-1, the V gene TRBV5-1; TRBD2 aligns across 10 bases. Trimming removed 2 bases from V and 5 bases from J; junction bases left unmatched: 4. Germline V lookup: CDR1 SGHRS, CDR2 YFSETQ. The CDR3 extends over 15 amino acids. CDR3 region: CASSFLAGANNEQFF. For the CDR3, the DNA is TGCGCCAGCAGCTTCCTAGCGGGGGCCAACAATGAGCAGTTCTTC.

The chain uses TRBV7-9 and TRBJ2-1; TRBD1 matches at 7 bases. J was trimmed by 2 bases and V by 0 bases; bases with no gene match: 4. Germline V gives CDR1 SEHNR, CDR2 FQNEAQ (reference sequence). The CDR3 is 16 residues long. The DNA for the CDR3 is TGTGCCAGCAGCTTAGCAAGGGGGCTCGCCTACAATGAGCAGTTCTTC. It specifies CASSLARGLAYNEQFF.

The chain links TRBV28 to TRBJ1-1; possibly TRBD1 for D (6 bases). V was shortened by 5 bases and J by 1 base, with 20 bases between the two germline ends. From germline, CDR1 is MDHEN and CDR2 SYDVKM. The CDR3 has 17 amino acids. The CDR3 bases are TGTGCCAGCAGTCCCCCCACAGGGCCCAATGAGAACACTGAAGCTTTCTTT. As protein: CASSPPTGPNENTEAFF.

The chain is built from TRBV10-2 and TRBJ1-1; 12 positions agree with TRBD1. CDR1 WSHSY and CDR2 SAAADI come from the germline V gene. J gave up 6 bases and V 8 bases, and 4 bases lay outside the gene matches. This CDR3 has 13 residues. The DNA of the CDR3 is TGCGCCAGCGGGGACAGGGGGCTAGCTGAAGCTTTCTTT. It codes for CASGDRGLAEAFF.

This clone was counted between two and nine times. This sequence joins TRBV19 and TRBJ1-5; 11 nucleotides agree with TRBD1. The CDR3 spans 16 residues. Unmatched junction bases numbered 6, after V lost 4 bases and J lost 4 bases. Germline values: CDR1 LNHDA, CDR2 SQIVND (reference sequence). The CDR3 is CASSTGTGGRNQPQHF. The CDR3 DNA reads TGTGCCAGTAGTACCGGGACAGGGGGACGAAATCAGCCCCAGCATTTT.

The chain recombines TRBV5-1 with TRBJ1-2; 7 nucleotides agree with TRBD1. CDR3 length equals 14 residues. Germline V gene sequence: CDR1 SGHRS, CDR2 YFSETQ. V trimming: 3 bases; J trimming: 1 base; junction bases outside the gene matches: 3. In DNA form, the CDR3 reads TGCGCCAGCAGCTATGGGACAGTTAACTATGGCTACACCTTC. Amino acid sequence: CASSYGTVNYGYTF.

The DNA of the CDR3 is TGTGCCAGCAGCCAAGAAGCGGGGGGGCTGATTCAGTACTTC. Translating gives CASSQEAGGLIQYF. The rearrangement joins TRBV13 to TRBJ2-4; TRBD2 agrees at 10 bases. The J segment lost 10 bases and the V segment lost 5 bases, leaving 8 bases of the junction unmatched. CDR1 is PRHDT and CDR2 is FYEKMQ in the germline V gene (reference sequence). This CDR3 spans 14 amino acids.

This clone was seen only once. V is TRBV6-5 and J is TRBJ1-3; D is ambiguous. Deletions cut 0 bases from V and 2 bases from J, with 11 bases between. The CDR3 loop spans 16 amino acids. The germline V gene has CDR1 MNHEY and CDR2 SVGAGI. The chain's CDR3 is CASSYSPGGTGNTIYF. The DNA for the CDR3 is TGTGCCAGCAGTTACTCTCCGGGAGGGACTGGAAACACCATATATTTT.

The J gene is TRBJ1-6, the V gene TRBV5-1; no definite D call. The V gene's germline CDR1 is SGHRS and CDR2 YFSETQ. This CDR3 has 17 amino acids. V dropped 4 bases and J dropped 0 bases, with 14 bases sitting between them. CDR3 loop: CASSPRASSSYNSPLHF. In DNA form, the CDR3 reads TGCGCCAGCAGCCCGAGAGCGAGCAGCTCCTATAATTCACCCCTCCACTTT.

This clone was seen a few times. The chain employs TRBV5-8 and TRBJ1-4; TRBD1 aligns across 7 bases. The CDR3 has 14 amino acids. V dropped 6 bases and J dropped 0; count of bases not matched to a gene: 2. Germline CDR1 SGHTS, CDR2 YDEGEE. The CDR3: CASKTGATNEKLFF. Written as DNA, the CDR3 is TGTGCCAGCAAAACAGGGGCAACTAATGAAAAACTGTTTTTT.

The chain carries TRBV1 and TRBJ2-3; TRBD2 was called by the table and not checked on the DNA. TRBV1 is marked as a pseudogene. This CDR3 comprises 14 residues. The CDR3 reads CTSSQVFFTDTQYF. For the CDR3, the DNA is TGCACCAGCAGCCAAGTATTCTTCACAGATACGCAGTATTTT.

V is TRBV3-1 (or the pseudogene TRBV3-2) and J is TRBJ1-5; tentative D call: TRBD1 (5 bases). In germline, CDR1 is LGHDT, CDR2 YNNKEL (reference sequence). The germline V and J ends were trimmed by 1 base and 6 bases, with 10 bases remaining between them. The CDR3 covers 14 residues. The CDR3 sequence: CASSQGRVLQPQHF. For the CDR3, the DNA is TGTGCCAGCAGCCAAGGCAGGGTTCTTCAGCCCCAGCATTTT.

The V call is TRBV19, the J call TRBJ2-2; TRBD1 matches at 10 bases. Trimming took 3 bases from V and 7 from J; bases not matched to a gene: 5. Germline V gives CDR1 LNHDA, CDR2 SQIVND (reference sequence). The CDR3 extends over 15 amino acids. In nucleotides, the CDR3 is TGTGCCAGTAGTATCGGGACAGGGGTCAGCGGGGAGCTGTTTTTT. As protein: CASSIGTGVSGELFF. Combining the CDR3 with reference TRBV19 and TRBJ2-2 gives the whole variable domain DGGITQSPKYLFRKEGQNVTLSCEQNLNHDAMYWYRQDPGQGLRLIYYSQIVNDFQKGDIAEGYSVSREKKESFPLTVTSAQKNPTAFYLCASSIGTGVSGELFFGEGSRLTVL.

As DNA, the CDR3 is TGTGCCACCAGTGATGCTCAGGGGGCTGGAAACACCATATATTTT. It is translated as CATSDAQGAGNTIYF. This chain links TRBV24-1 with TRBJ1-3; the match to TRBD1 covers 7 bases. The germline gives CDR1 KGHDR, CDR2 SFDVKD. The CDR3 totals 15 residues. V trimming: 3 bases; J trimming: 2 bases; junction bases outside the gene matches: 3.